This T cell receptor (beta chain) was documented in a study of cytomegalovirus exposure and HLA in healthy donors. Germline CDR1 SGHRS, CDR2 YFSETQ. V lost 4 bases to trimming and J lost 7 bases; unmatched junction nucleotides: 14. The CDR3 runs to 17 residues. Clones were sequenced by immunoSEQ multiplex PCR, and TCRdb holds only the in-frame ones, with some missing. The repertoire has tens of thousands of clones, roughly 96% of them found once; the top ten carry 2% to 2.5%. Sequencing was done on a sample of PBMCs. The source is a man aged 18 to 30 in good health and CMV-seronegative. The chain joins TRBV5-1 to TRBJ2-1; 10 bases match TRBD2. DNA of the CDR3: TGCGCCAGCAGCCCTCCCCCGGGAGCGGGAGGGCGAAATGAGCAGTTCTTC. It is translated as CASSPPPGAGGRNEQFF.